One and the same sample provided the 31 T cell receptor beta chains below, sequenced in a study of T cells after yellow fever vaccination. TCRdb called the 5' RACE reads again in MiXCR, with one record for every CDR3 protein. The sample lists fewer than 450,000 distinct CDR3 sequences, approximately 8% occurring once. The specimen comprised PBMCs, sampled roughly 47 days after the first yellow fever vaccination. Receptors were obtained from a man aged 18 to 30 who received the YFV17D yellow fever vaccine.

This clonotype showed up just a few times. The chain is built from TRBV7-2 and TRBJ1-1, with D maybe TRBD1 (6 bases). Germline assignment: CDR1 SGHTA and CDR2 FQGNSA. Trimming stripped 5 bases from V and 4 bases from J, with 14 bases between. CDR3 size: 14 residues. CDR3 protein: CASSAVGGSTEAFF. CDR3 sequence (DNA): TGTGCCAGCAGCGCCGTAGGGGGGAGCACTGAAGCTTTCTTT. Drawing the rest from reference TRBV7-2 and TRBJ1-1, the complete variable domain is GAGVSQSPSNKVTEKGKDVELRCDPISGHTALYWYRQSLGQGLEFLIYFQGNSAPDKSGLPSDRFSAERTGGSVSTLTIQRTQQEDSAVYLCASSAVGGSTEAFFGQGTRLTVV.

DNA of the CDR3: TGTGCCAGCAGCGTAGTTGAGGGCGGGTGGCGTAATTCACCCCTCCACTTT. Encoded protein: CASSVVEGGWRNSPLHF. The chain joins TRBV9 to TRBJ1-6; D gene unclear. V lost 0 bases and J 6 bases, leaving 16 bases between the germline ends. CDR3 length equals 17 residues. Germline CDR1 SGDLS, CDR2 YYNGEE.

This clonotype was found a few times. The chain has TRBV2 and TRBJ1-5; D not certain. CDR1 SNHLY and CDR2 FYNNEI come from the germline V gene. The CDR3 loop spans 15 amino acids. V gave up 6 bases and J gave up 2 bases, with 14 bases separating them. The CDR3 reads CASSVDILGNQPQHF. The CDR3 DNA reads as TGTGCCAGCAGCGTTGACATCCTGGGCAATCAGCCCCAGCATTTT.

This clonotype was counted only a few times. The chain combines TRBV28 with TRBJ2-7; D may be TRBD1 (6 bases). This CDR3 is built from 15 residues. V was shortened by 5 bases and J by 0 bases, with 14 bases between the two germline ends. CDR1 is MDHEN, CDR2 SYDVKM, per germline. This chain's CDR3 is CASSQGGYSSYEQYV. DNA for the CDR3: TGTGCCAGCAGTCAAGGGGGTTATAGCTCCTACGAGCAGTACGTC.

This clonotype was picked up a small number of times. J is TRBJ1-4 and V is TRBV7-8; 9 bases agree with TRBD1. Germline CDR1 is SGHVS and CDR2 is FQNEAQ. Germline trimming cut 5 bases from V and 8 bases from J; bases unmatched to any gene: 12. The CDR3 runs to 16 residues. The CDR3 bases are TGTGCCAGCAGCGCCGGCTCCGGGACAGGGACCGAAAAACTGTTTTTT. Protein sequence: CASSAGSGTGTEKLFF.

Only a few counts were recorded for this clonotype. The J gene is TRBJ2-1, the V gene TRBV7-2, with a possible D match to TRBD2 (6 bases). This CDR3 has 17 residues. The V and J ends lost 3 bases and 2 bases respectively, with 17 bases between them. CDR1 is SGHTA and CDR2 is FQGNSA in the germline V gene. CDR3 loop: CASSFPPGGDAYNEQFF. The CDR3 nucleotides read TGTGCCAGCAGCTTTCCCCCCGGCGGGGATGCCTACAATGAGCAGTTCTTC.

The chain uses TRBV2 and TRBJ2-7, with TRBD1 matching over 10 bases. The CDR3 runs to 15 residues. V was clipped by 3 bases and J by 9 bases; unmatched bases: 11. Germline values: CDR1 SNHLY, CDR2 FYNNEI. CDR3 residues: CASSETGGIGLRQYV. CDR3 nucleotides: TGTGCCAGCAGTGAGACAGGGGGCATAGGTTTGCGGCAGTACGTC.

This clonotype was counted between two and nine times. This chain connects TRBV18 to TRBJ2-1; 11 bases are shared with TRBD2. Unmatched junction bases numbered 9, after V lost 5 bases and J lost 9 bases. This CDR3 has 15 amino acids. In germline, CDR1 is KGHSH, CDR2 LQKENI. This chain's CDR3 is CASSFATSGVGEQFF. DNA for the CDR3: TGTGCCAGCTCATTCGCGACTAGCGGGGTTGGTGAGCAGTTCTTC.

Ten or more counts support this clonotype. This sequence joins TRBV4-2 and TRBJ1-4; maybe TRBD1 (6 bases). Trimming shortened V by 6 bases and J by 12 bases, and 20 bases separated the two germline ends. The CDR3 length is 14 residues. Per germline, CDR1 LGHNA and CDR2 YNFKEQ. CDR3 sequence (DNA): TGTGCCAGCAGAGAAAAAGCGGGGGCCGAGGAACTGTTTTTT. Amino acid sequence: CASREKAGAEELFF.

This clonotype turned up a few times. The J gene is TRBJ2-7, the V gene TRBV7-2, with a possible D match to TRBD1 (5 bases). Trimming stripped 5 bases from V and 4 bases from J, with 9 bases between. Germline V CDR1 and CDR2: SGHTA, FQGNSA. This CDR3 region has 12 residues. The CDR3 here is CASSEGDYEQYF. The CDR3 DNA is TGTGCCAGCAGCGAAGGGGATTACGAGCAGTACTTC.

The rearrangement uses TRBV7-9 and TRBJ1-6; 8 bases are a match to TRBD1. CDR3 length equals 16 residues. V dropped 4 bases and J dropped 6; count of bases not matched to a gene: 8. CDR1 and CDR2 from the germline V gene are SEHNR and FQNEAQ (reference sequence). CDR3 region: CASSSARQGSNSPLHF. DNA for the CDR3: TGTGCCAGCAGCTCAGCTCGACAGGGGAGTAATTCACCCCTCCACTTT. The complete variable domain, with remaining parts taken from reference TRBV7-9 and TRBJ1-6, reads DTGVSQNPRHKITKRGQNVTFRCDPISEHNRLYWYRQTLGQGPEFLTYFQNEAQLEKSRLLSDRFSAERPKGSFSTLEIQRTEQGDSAMYLCASSSARQGSNSPLHFGNGTRLTVT.

The chain is built from TRBV5-1 and TRBJ2-3, with 8 bases identical to TRBD2. The V gene's germline CDR1 is SGHRS and CDR2 YFSETQ. CDR3 length equals 15 residues. With V trimmed by 4 bases and J by 6 bases, 10 bases remained unmatched. CDR3 in DNA: TGCGCCAGCAGCCCCAACGGGGGGGGGAGTGATACGCAGTATTTT. Its protein is CASSPNGGGSDTQYF.

The V gene is TRBV20-1, the J gene TRBJ1-5, with D hard to call. Germline CDR1 DFQATT, CDR2 SNEGSKA (reference sequence). Trimming took off 5 bases at V and 4 bases at J, with 6 bases between the two ends. This CDR3 region has 11 residues. As DNA, the CDR3 is TGCAGTGCTGGGTTAAATCAGCCCCAGCATTTT. Translation gives CSAGLNQPQHF.

The chain carries TRBV7-9 and TRBJ2-1, with 10 bases aligning to TRBD2. V gave up 10 bases and J gave up 3 bases; unmatched junction bases: 9. Germline V gene data show CDR1 as SEHNR and CDR2 as FQNEAQ (reference sequence). The CDR3 has 15 residues. CDR3 protein: CANTIAGGFYNEQFF. CDR3 sequence (DNA): TGTGCCAATACCATAGCGGGGGGTTTCTACAATGAGCAGTTCTTC.

This clonotype came up a few times. The V call is TRBV3-1, the J call TRBJ1-6; D possibly corresponds to TRBD1 (5 bases). Trimming shortened V by 4 bases and J by 7 bases, and 17 bases separated the two germline ends. CDR1 is LGHDT and CDR2 is YNNKEL in the germline V gene (reference sequence). The CDR3 spans 16 residues. DNA for the CDR3: TGTGCCAGCAGCCTCCAGGGTGACATAAGGAATTCACCCCTCCACTTT. It encodes CASSLQGDIRNSPLHF.

This clonotype occurred many times. The V and J genes are TRBV5-1 and TRBJ1-6; no definite D call. The CDR3 sequence is 15 residues long. V was pared by 5 bases and J by 7 bases, with 16 bases between. In germline, CDR1 is SGHRS, CDR2 YFSETQ. CDR3 sequence (DNA): TGCGCCAGCAGGCGGGCAGCAAATGACAATTCACCCCTCCACTTT. This translates into CASRRAANDNSPLHF.

This rearrangement joins TRBV12-3 or TRBV12-4 to TRBJ2-1; no reliable D call. Trimming pared 8 bases from V and 2 bases from J, leaving 7 bases between. The CDR3 is 12 amino acids. This chain's CDR3 is CASQGTYNEQFF. The CDR3 DNA is TGTGCCAGCCAAGGCACCTACAATGAGCAGTTCTTC.

This clonotype was counted at least ten times. This chain connects TRBV24-1 to TRBJ2-1; 7 nucleotides agree with TRBD1. V trimming: 3 bases; J trimming: 3 bases; junction bases outside the gene matches: 10. Germline V CDR1 and CDR2: KGHDR, SFDVKD. The length of the CDR3 is 17 residues. The CDR3 protein is CATSDARDSHGYNEQFF. CDR3 nucleotides: TGTGCCACCAGTGATGCACGGGACAGTCACGGCTACAATGAGCAGTTCTTC.

The V gene is TRBV3-1, the J gene TRBJ2-3; TRBD2 agrees at 8 bases. The CDR3 extends over 17 amino acids. CDR1 is LGHDT and CDR2 is YNNKEL in the germline V gene (reference sequence). After removal of 1 base from V and 2 bases from J, the junction contained 8 bases not matched to a gene. The CDR3 DNA is TGTGCCAGCAGCCAAGTGGCAGAGCGGGGGAACACAGATACGCAGTATTTT. This translates into CASSQVAERGNTDTQYF.

This clonotype turned up a few times. The chain couples TRBV4-3 to TRBJ2-3; D may be TRBD1 (6 bases). Trimming took 2 bases from V and 1 from J, leaving 13 bases between them. CDR1 is LGHNA, CDR2 YSLEER, per germline. The CDR3 consists of 16 residues. CDR3 DNA: TGCGCCAGCAGCCAAATGAACAGGGCGGGCACAGATACGCAGTATTTT. Its protein is CASSQMNRAGTDTQYF.

The CDR3 sequence: CASIHRGRSETQYF. CDR3 in DNA: TGTGCCAGCATCCACAGGGGGCGAAGTGAGACCCAGTACTTC. The gene calls are TRBV7-2 and TRBJ2-5; 9 bases align to TRBD1. The CDR3 covers 14 residues. Trimming removed 7 bases from V and 5 bases from J; junction bases left unmatched: 8. Germline V gene data show CDR1 as SGHTA and CDR2 as FQGNSA.

This clonotype was picked up a small number of times. The gene calls are TRBV19 and TRBJ1-5; D is possibly TRBD1 (5 bases). Germline values: CDR1 LNHDA, CDR2 SQIVND (reference sequence). The CDR3 is made up of 16 amino acids. V was pared by 4 bases and J by 1 base, with 14 bases between. CDR3 region: CASSTRRESSNQPQHF. Written as DNA, the CDR3 is TGTGCCAGTAGTACCCGCAGGGAAAGCAGCAATCAGCCCCAGCATTTT.

This clonotype appeared a few times. This chain connects TRBV6-5 to TRBJ2-7, with TRBD2 matching 10 bases. The CDR3 is 17 amino acids. V shed 0 bases and J 5 bases; nucleotides not matched to a gene: 10. Germline loops: CDR1 MNHEY, CDR2 SVGAGI. The CDR3 DNA sequence: TGTGCCAGCAGTTACTCCCTAGCGGGGGATCTGTTGGACGAGCAGTACGTC. It is translated as CASSYSLAGDLLDEQYV.

Only a few counts were recorded for this clonotype. CDR3 in DNA: TGTGCCAGCAGTGAAGCGCCGGTAGGAAATTCACCCCTCCACTTT. It specifies CASSEAPVGNSPLHF. This chain uses TRBV2 with TRBJ1-6; D is ambiguous. Germline CDR1 SNHLY, CDR2 FYNNEI. Trimming pared 0 bases from V and 7 bases from J, leaving 10 bases between. This CDR3 is built from 15 residues.

The rearrangement uses TRBV7-8 and TRBJ2-3; a weak D match, TRBD1 (6 bases). CDR3 length: 15 amino acids. V lost 4 bases and J 8 bases, leaving 19 bases between the germline ends. Germline lookup yields CDR1 SGHVS and CDR2 FQNEAQ. The CDR3 nucleotides read TGTGCCAGCAGCTCCGGGACACCGAACACGGGTACGCAGTATTTT. It specifies CASSSGTPNTGTQYF.

In regard to this clonotype: This clone may be a read error of a much larger clone one base away. V and J are TRBV5-1 and TRBJ2-1; 10 nucleotides line up with TRBD2. The germline gives CDR1 SGHRS, CDR2 YFSETQ. The CDR3 is made up of 15 amino acids. CDR3 protein: CASSLYQRGGDEPFF. CDR3 nucleotides: TGCGCCAGCAGCTTGTACCAGCGGGGGGGCGATGAGCCGTTCTTC.

This clonotype was found a few times. Relative to the germline gene, one junction end is altered; a read error may explain this. The rearrangement joins TRBV10-2 to TRBJ2-3; 9 nucleotides agree with TRBD2. The CDR3 runs to 14 residues. Germline loops: CDR1 WSHSY, CDR2 SAAADI. For the CDR3, the DNA is TGCGCCAGCAGTGAGTCGGCTAGCGGGGTACCCCGGCATTTT. Its translation: CASSESASGVPRHF.

In this sample, this clonotype turned up a few times. The chain links TRBV4-2 to TRBJ2-7; D is possibly TRBD1 (6 bases). The CDR3 has 16 amino acids. The germline V gene has CDR1 LGHNA and CDR2 YNFKEQ. The V end lost 5 bases, the J end lost 3 bases, and 20 bases lay between the germline ends. CDR3 DNA: TGTGCCAGCAGCTCACACTCCGGGACAACTGGCTACGAGCAGTACTTC. It encodes CASSSHSGTTGYEQYF.

The chain links TRBV20-1 to TRBJ2-7; no firm D call. The length of the CDR3 is 11 residues. The V end was cut by 6 bases, the J end by 6 bases, with 12 bases between. Germline CDR1 and CDR2: DFQATT and SNEGSKA (reference sequence). The CDR3 sequence is CSAPALGEQYF. Here the CDR3 DNA reads TGCAGTGCCCCTGCCCTGGGCGAGCAGTACTTC.

This clonotype was seen many times. The chain uses TRBV7-6 and TRBJ1-2, with D possibly matching TRBD1 (5 bases). V was clipped by 2 bases and J by 4 bases, with 14 bases between them. This CDR3 is 15 amino acids long. Germline V gene data show CDR1 as SGHVS and CDR2 as FNYEAQ. This CDR3 is CASSLRGLPSYGYTF. The CDR3 nucleotides are TGTGCCAGCAGCTTAAGGGGCCTTCCCTCCTATGGCTACACCTTC.

This clonotype was seen a handful of times. The chain recombines TRBV20-1 with TRBJ2-1; D ambiguous. With 3 bases removed from V and 5 bases from J, the gap between germline ends came to 5 bases. Germline loops: CDR1 DFQATT, CDR2 SNEGSKA (reference sequence). This CDR3 has 11 residues. The CDR3, as DNA: TGCAGTGCTAGGGCTGACAATGAGCAGTTCTTC. This sequence encodes CSARADNEQFF.